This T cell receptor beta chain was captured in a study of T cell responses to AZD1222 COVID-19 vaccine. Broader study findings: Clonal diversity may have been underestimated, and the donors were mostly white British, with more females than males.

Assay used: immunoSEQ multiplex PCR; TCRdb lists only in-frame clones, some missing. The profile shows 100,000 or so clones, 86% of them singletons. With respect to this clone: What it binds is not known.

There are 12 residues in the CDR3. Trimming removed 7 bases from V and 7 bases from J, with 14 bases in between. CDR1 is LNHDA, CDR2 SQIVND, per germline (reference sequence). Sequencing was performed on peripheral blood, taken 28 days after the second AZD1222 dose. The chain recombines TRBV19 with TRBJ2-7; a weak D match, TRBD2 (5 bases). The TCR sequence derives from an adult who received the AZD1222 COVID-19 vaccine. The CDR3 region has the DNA TGTGCCAGTATGAGGGAAACGGGGGAGCAGTACTTC. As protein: CASMRETGEQYF.